These 9 T cell receptor beta chains were sequenced from one sample in a study of PD-1 blockade in mismatch repair-deficient tumors. Method: immunoSEQ multiplex PCR; TCRdb's copy keeps in-frame clones and lacks some. The table records 120,000 or so clones, more than 70% of them present only once. The source was peripheral blood, collected approximately 69 weeks after starting pembrolizumab. Receptors originate from an adult with mismatch repair-deficient cancer.

DNA of the CDR3: TGTGCCAGCAGCTTAGATTCGATGTCCGGGACCTACGAGCAGTACTTC. Translating it yields CASSLDSMSGTYEQYF. The V call is TRBV11-3, the J call TRBJ2-7; TRBD2 is a possible D gene (5 bases). The CDR3 consists of 16 residues. Germline V gene sequence: CDR1 SGHNT, CDR2 YENEEA. V lost 0 bases and J lost 2, with 14 bases in between.

The sample holds a few counts of this clone. V is TRBV5-1 and J is TRBJ1-2, with 8 bases matching TRBD1. The CDR3 spans 15 residues. Germline V lookup: CDR1 SGHRS, CDR2 YFSETQ. Trimming took 4 bases from V and 3 from J; bases not matched to a gene: 8. The CDR3 sequence: CASSGTGGADYGYTF. CDR3 nucleotides: TGCGCCAGCAGCGGGACAGGCGGGGCGGACTATGGCTACACCTTC. The full variable domain, its missing parts supplied by reference TRBV5-1 and TRBJ1-2, is KAGVTQTPRYLIKTRGQQVTLSCSPISGHRSVSWYQQTPGQGLQFLFEYFSETQRNKGNFPGRFSGRQFSNSRSEMNVSTLELGDSALYLCASSGTGGADYGYTFGSGTRLTVV.

This rearrangement joins TRBV7-8 to TRBJ1-3; maybe TRBD1 (6 bases). Germline CDR1 SGHVS, CDR2 FQNEAQ. Between the trimmed V and J ends, which lost 2 bases and 2 bases, there was a span of 10 bases. The CDR3 extends over 15 amino acids. The CDR3 reads CASSLPRTAGNTIYF. The CDR3 nucleotides are TGTGCCAGCAGCTTACCAAGGACAGCTGGAAACACCATATATTTT.

This clone was observed a handful of times. The chain uses TRBV28 and TRBJ2-7; D is undetermined. The germline CDR1 and CDR2 sequences are MDHEN and SYDVKM. V was shortened by 5 bases and J by 0 bases, with 2 bases between the two germline ends. This CDR3 contains 11 residues. The chain's CDR3 is CASSHSYEQYF. Here the CDR3 DNA reads TGTGCCAGCAGTCACTCCTACGAGCAGTACTTC.

This clone has more than one count but fewer than ten. The CDR3 sequence: CASTQGYNEQFF. CDR3 nucleotides: TGTGCCAGCACTCAGGGATACAATGAGCAGTTCTTC. This chain uses TRBV7-9 with TRBJ2-1; D is possibly TRBD1 (5 bases). Germline lookup yields CDR1 SEHNR and CDR2 FQNEAQ (reference sequence). Deletions cut 7 bases from V and 4 bases from J, with 8 bases between. The CDR3 sequence is 12 residues long.

The rearrangement joins TRBV5-1 to TRBJ2-3; 10 bases map to TRBD1. The V gene's germline CDR1 is SGHRS and CDR2 YFSETQ. This CDR3 has 15 amino acids. Trimming at V came to 4 bases and at J to 5 bases, leaving 7 bases not matched to a gene. CDR3 residues: CASSRRTGGGDTQYF. The CDR3 DNA reads as TGCGCCAGCAGCCGACGGACAGGGGGAGGAGATACGCAGTATTTT. Full variable domain (remainder filled in from reference TRBV5-1 and TRBJ2-3): KAGVTQTPRYLIKTRGQQVTLSCSPISGHRSVSWYQQTPGQGLQFLFEYFSETQRNKGNFPGRFSGRQFSNSRSEMNVSTLELGDSALYLCASSRRTGGGDTQYFGPGTRLTVL.

The chain joins TRBV29-1 to TRBJ2-5; 10 positions agree with TRBD2. CDR3 length: 17 residues. Germline V gene sequence: CDR1 SQVTM, CDR2 ANQGSEA. V shed 0 bases and J 4 bases; nucleotides not matched to a gene: 11. CDR3 residues: CSVEDPEREGRLETQYF. In DNA form, the CDR3 reads TGCAGCGTTGAAGATCCTGAGCGGGAGGGCCGTTTAGAGACCCAGTACTTC.

The V gene is TRBV19, the J gene TRBJ2-1; TRBD2 matches 11 bases. The CDR3 consists of 16 residues. The V gene's germline CDR1 is LNHDA and CDR2 SQIVND (reference sequence). Trimming took 4 bases from V and 4 from J; bases not matched to a gene: 6. CDR3 coding DNA: TGTGCCAGTAGTACTCCTCGGACTAGCGGGTACAATGAGCAGTTCTTC. It codes for CASSTPRTSGYNEQFF.

V is TRBV5-4 and J is TRBJ2-1; possibly TRBD2 for D (5 bases). The CDR3 loop spans 13 amino acids. Per germline, CDR1 SGHNT and CDR2 YYREEE (reference sequence). The V and J ends lost 3 bases and 4 bases respectively, with 8 bases between them. In nucleotides, the CDR3 is TGTGCCAGCAGCTCTCGGGATTACAATGAGCAGTTCTTC. Its translation: CASSSRDYNEQFF.